Detailed here is one TCR beta chain. Its antigen is as yet unknown. These data originate in a study of cytomegalovirus exposure and HLA in healthy donors. Study background: Among around 180 million T cells, an earlier analysis found around 100 million unique TCR beta sequences. Study-wide results and limits: Relative to equally common others, HLA-associated TCR beta chains showed greater clonal expansion in a later analysis.

V was clipped by 0 bases and J by 2 bases, with 5 bases between them. The CDR3 is 13 residues long. The germline CDR1 and CDR2 sequences are SGHRS and YFSETQ. PCR involved 60 Vbeta and 13 Jbeta primers. Authors' data handling: Some 9.9 million of 65 million to 95 million unique TCR beta chains were shared, per a later count. Profiled with immunoSEQ multiplex PCR; TCRdb holds only in-frame clones, not every one. The V and J calls and clone size were taken over from that table, and D and trimming were inferred from the DNA. The table has some 130,000 clones, 70% to 75% seen once. The origin of this receptor is a middle-aged woman in good health and CMV-seronegative. Sequencing was done on a sample of PBMCs. V gene TRBV5-1 combines with J gene TRBJ1-2; D ambiguous. For the CDR3, the DNA is TGCGCCAGCAGCTTGGGGCAGAACTATGGCTACACCTTC. The encoded protein is CASSLGQNYGYTF. The full variable domain, rest sourced from reference TRBV5-1 and TRBJ1-2, is KAGVTQTPRYLIKTRGQQVTLSCSPISGHRSVSWYQQTPGQGLQFLFEYFSETQRNKGNFPGRFSGRQFSNSRSEMNVSTLELGDSALYLCASSLGQNYGYTFGSGTRLTVV.